What follows are 25 T cell receptor beta chains derived from one specimen sequenced in a study of PD-L1 blockade in urothelial cancer. TCRdb's copy holds only in-frame clones and misses some; the assay was immunoSEQ multiplex PCR. The profile shows about 100,000 clones, roughly nine tenths of them singletons. The sequences come from PBMCs, collected around atezolizumab (anti-PD-L1) treatment. The receptors shown here come from a woman aged 80 or over with urothelial cancer.

The J gene is TRBJ2-1, the V gene TRBV19; maybe TRBD2 (5 bases). Trimming left V 5 bases short and J 8 bases short, with 13 bases between. The CDR3 is 13 residues long. Per the germline V gene, CDR1 is LNHDA and CDR2 is SQIVND (reference sequence). CDR3: CASSSLAYHEQFF. The CDR3 DNA follows: TGTGCCAGTAGTTCTCTAGCATACCATGAGCAGTTCTTC.

The V call is TRBV6-1, the J call TRBJ2-1, with D tentatively TRBD2 (6 bases). Trimming removed 1 base at V and 13 bases at J, with 8 bases between. Germline V gene sequence: CDR1 MNHNS, CDR2 SASEGT. This CDR3 region has 11 residues. Written as DNA, the CDR3 is TGTGCCAGCAGTGAAGAGACTAGACAGTTCTTC. It specifies CASSEETRQFF.

V gene TRBV6-1 combines with J gene TRBJ2-7; D may be TRBD1 (7 bases). Trimming took off 6 bases at V and 6 bases at J, with 18 bases between the two ends. In germline, CDR1 is MNHNS, CDR2 SASEGT. The CDR3 runs 14 residues. The CDR3, as DNA: TGTGCCAGCAGGGGAGGAACAGGGGATGTCGAGCAGTACTTC. Its translation is CASRGGTGDVEQYF.

The V call is TRBV13, the J call TRBJ1-2; D not resolved. V lost 2 bases to trimming and J lost 0 bases, with 10 bases between them. The length of the CDR3 is 15 residues. CDR1 and CDR2 (germline): PRHDT, FYEKMQ (reference sequence). CDR3 nucleotide sequence: TGTGCCAGCAGCTTACCTGGCCGGGCTAACTATGGCTACACCTTC. This translates into CASSLPGRANYGYTF.

The chain carries TRBV5-1 and TRBJ2-3, with D maybe TRBD2 (5 bases). V was cut by 0 bases and J by 0 bases, with 8 bases left in between. The CDR3 extends over 15 amino acids. Germline-derived CDR1 and CDR2 are SGHRS and YFSETQ. The chain's CDR3 is CASSLDGGSTDTQYF. In nucleotides, the CDR3 is TGCGCCAGCAGCTTGGACGGCGGGAGCACAGATACGCAGTATTTT.

The rearrangement joins TRBV7-2 to TRBJ2-1, with 7 bases aligning to TRBD2. The CDR3 totals 14 residues. Germline assignment: CDR1 SGHTA and CDR2 FQGNSA. The ends lost 5 bases at V and 6 bases at J; junction bases unmatched: 7. DNA of the CDR3: TGTGCCAGCAGCCCAAGACTAGCTTCCAATGAGCAGTTCTTC. It encodes CASSPRLASNEQFF.

Turning to this clone: One end of the junction varies from germline; a read error may be responsible. V gene TRBV2 combines with J gene TRBJ1-2; D might be TRBD1 (6 bases). The germline CDR1 and CDR2 sequences are SNHLY and FYNNEI. The CDR3 consists of 14 residues. This CDR3 reads CASREGGPMDGYTF. The DNA of the CDR3 is TGTGCCAGCAGAGAAGGGGGGCCGATGGATGGCTACACCTTC.

This clone was observed a single time. The chain couples TRBV28 to TRBJ2-3; maybe TRBD1 (9 bases). V lost 1 base and J 10 bases, leaving 15 bases between the germline ends. Looked up from germline, CDR1 is MDHEN and CDR2 is SYDVKM. This CDR3 contains 14 residues. CDR3 sequence (DNA): TGTGCCAGCAGTTTATTAGCGGGACAGGGTTCGCAGTATTTT. Its translation: CASSLLAGQGSQYF.

The chain couples TRBV2 to TRBJ1-1, with 7 bases lining up with TRBD1. Losses at the gene ends were 4 bases for V and 3 bases for J; bases not matched to a gene: 11. The CDR3 runs to 16 residues. CDR1 and CDR2 (germline): SNHLY, FYNNEI. CDR3 DNA sequence: TGTGCCAGCAGTGCACCACAGGGGCCGCAAGACACTGAAGCTTTCTTT. It translates to CASSAPQGPQDTEAFF.

CDR3 sequence: CASSQLLGEAFF. The CDR3 bases are TGTGCCAGTAGCCAATTACTAGGTGAAGCTTTCTTT. This chain joins TRBV19 and TRBJ1-1; no definite D call. The V end lost 6 bases, the J end lost 7 bases, and 12 bases lay between the germline ends. Germline CDR1 is LNHDA and CDR2 is SQIVND (reference sequence). The CDR3 has 12 residues.

CDR3: CVRSGGPSHEQYF. CDR3 bases: TGTGTCAGAAGCGGAGGGCCTAGCCACGAGCAGTACTTC. J is TRBJ2-7 and V is TRBV7-5; TRBD2 is the table's D call and was not checked against the DNA. TRBV7-5 is given as a pseudogene. This CDR3 has 13 amino acids.

Written as DNA, the CDR3 is TGTGCCAGCAGTACAGCGAACACTGAAGCTTTCTTT. Translation: CASSTANTEAFF. The rearrangement uses TRBV28 and TRBJ1-1; no definite D call. This CDR3 region has 12 residues. With 5 bases removed from V and 1 base from J, the gap between germline ends came to 5 bases. Germline V lookup: CDR1 MDHEN, CDR2 SYDVKM.

The CDR3 nucleotides read TGTGCCAGCAGTTTGAGGGGGCCCGGGGCCAACGTCCTGACTTTC. Amino acid sequence: CASSLRGPGANVLTF. The V and J genes are TRBV27 and TRBJ2-6; 7 nucleotides align to TRBD1. Germline lookup yields CDR1 MNHEY and CDR2 SMNVEV (reference sequence). The CDR3 covers 15 residues. The J segment lost 4 bases and the V segment lost 3 bases, leaving 3 bases of the junction unmatched.

V is TRBV9 and J is TRBJ2-7, with TRBD2 identical over 8 bases. Germline CDR1 reads SGDLS; CDR2 reads YYNGEE. The CDR3 extends over 15 amino acids. V lost 1 base to trimming and J lost 7 bases; unmatched junction nucleotides: 10. CDR3 sequence reads: CASSVTGTRGVEQYF. The CDR3 DNA sequence: TGTGCCAGCAGCGTAACCGGGACTAGAGGTGTAGAGCAGTACTTC.

Worth noting for this clone: The identical CDR3 is also encoded by other nucleotide sequences in the sample. The chain recombines TRBV5-1 with TRBJ1-1; D may be TRBD1 (6 bases). Trimming removed 0 bases at V and 4 bases at J, with 10 bases between. This CDR3 region has 14 residues. The germline V gene encodes CDR1 SGHRS and CDR2 YFSETQ. CDR3 nucleotide sequence: TGCGCCAGCAGCTTGGCAGGGGTCGGCACTGAAGCTTTCTTT. Encoded protein: CASSLAGVGTEAFF.

V gene TRBV7-3 combines with J gene TRBJ2-3; D perhaps matches TRBD2 (6 bases). Per the germline V gene, CDR1 is SGHTA and CDR2 is FQGTGA. This CDR3 spans 16 amino acids. The V and J ends lost 0 bases and 1 base respectively, with 11 bases between them. The CDR3 sequence is CASSLTPRGRTDTQYF. In nucleotides, the CDR3 is TGTGCCAGCAGCTTAACCCCGCGGGGACGCACAGATACGCAGTATTTT.

The chain uses TRBV28 and TRBJ2-2, with 10 bases lining up with TRBD1. In germline, CDR1 is MDHEN, CDR2 SYDVKM. There are 15 residues in the CDR3. V dropped 4 bases and J dropped 7; count of bases not matched to a gene: 6. CDR3 loop: CASSSGGTGVGELFF. The CDR3 nucleotides are TGTGCCAGCAGTTCTGGGGGGACAGGGGTCGGGGAGCTGTTTTTT. The whole variable domain, remainder taken from reference TRBV28 and TRBJ2-2, is DVKVTQSSRYLVKRTGEKVFLECVQDMDHENMFWYRQDPGLGLRLIYFSYDVKMKEKGDIPEGYSVSREKKERFSLILESASTNQTSMYLCASSSGGTGVGELFFGEGSRLTVL.

The J gene is TRBJ1-5, the V gene TRBV2, with D possibly TRBD1 on 5 matching bases. The CDR3 runs 13 residues. Trimming cost V 7 bases and J 2 bases, with 9 bases left between them. Germline CDR1 and CDR2: SNHLY and FYNNEI. The CDR3, as DNA: TGTGCCAGCATCGGCAGGGGCAATCAGCCCCAGCATTTT. This sequence encodes CASIGRGNQPQHF. Using reference TRBV2 and TRBJ1-5 for the parts outside the CDR3, the full variable domain is EPEVTQTPSHQVTQMGQEVILRCVPISNHLYFYWYRQILGQKVEFLVSFYNNEISEKSEIFDDQFSVERPDGSNFTLKIRSTKLEDSAMYFCASIGRGNQPQHFGDGTRLSIL.

Notes on this clone: The germline gene is not matched at one end of the junction; a read error may be the cause. The J gene is TRBJ2-1, the V gene TRBV28; D is unclear. The length of the CDR3 is 8 residues. Per germline, CDR1 MDHEN and CDR2 SYDVKM. The CDR3: CASSFTVF. In DNA form, the CDR3 reads TGTGCCAGCAGTTTCACGGTCTTC.

The chain recombines TRBV6-1 with TRBJ2-1; D is undetermined. The V end lost 1 base, the J end lost 15 bases, and 10 bases lay between the germline ends. Germline V CDR1 and CDR2: MNHNS, SASEGT. The CDR3 loop spans 11 amino acids. The CDR3 spells CASSEVVEWFF. The CDR3 DNA reads as TGTGCCAGCAGTGAAGTAGTGGAGTGGTTCTTC.

Here the CDR3 reads CASSPISGSNNEQFF. DNA of the CDR3: TGTGCCAGCAGCCCAATCTCCGGGAGTAACAATGAGCAGTTCTTC. The genes are TRBV4-2 and TRBJ2-1, with a weak D call TRBD2 (6 bases). The CDR3 length is 15 residues. Per germline, CDR1 LGHNA and CDR2 YNFKEQ. Trimming shortened V by 4 bases and J by 5 bases, and 15 bases separated the two germline ends.

Only one count was recorded for this clone. The V call is TRBV28, the J call TRBJ1-2; TRBD1 might be the D (6 bases). Germline CDR1 and CDR2: MDHEN and SYDVKM. The germline V and J ends were trimmed by 1 base and 7 bases, with 19 bases remaining between them. This CDR3 is 16 amino acids long. Here the CDR3 reads CASSLYPGGRTAGYTF. CDR3 DNA: TGTGCCAGCAGTTTATATCCGGGGGGCAGGACAGCTGGCTACACCTTC.

V and J are TRBV5-1 and TRBJ1-5; a weak D match, TRBD1 (5 bases). The V end lost 3 bases, the J end lost 4 bases, and 17 bases lay between the germline ends. Germline V gene sequence: CDR1 SGHRS, CDR2 YFSETQ. This CDR3 is built from 16 residues. The CDR3 reads CASSWHHRQCNQPQHF. DNA of the CDR3: TGCGCCAGCAGCTGGCACCATAGACAGTGTAATCAGCCCCAGCATTTT.

The chain is built from TRBV19 and TRBJ2-7; D is possibly TRBD1 (6 bases). The CDR3 is made up of 15 amino acids. From germline, CDR1 is LNHDA and CDR2 SQIVND (reference sequence). The V and J ends lost 3 bases and 3 bases respectively, with 15 bases between them. The CDR3 nucleotides are TGTGCCAGTAGTATTGGGCTGGGGGCCCGCTACGAGCAGTACTTC. It is translated as CASSIGLGARYEQYF.

This clone was observed a single time. The J gene is TRBJ1-2, the V gene TRBV5-4; D uncertain. The germline V gene encodes CDR1 SGHNT and CDR2 YYREEE (reference sequence). The length of the CDR3 is 13 residues. The germline V and J ends were trimmed by 0 bases and 1 base, with 4 bases remaining between them. The CDR3, as DNA: TGTGCCAGCAGCTTGGACTATAACTATGGCTACACCTTC. Encoded protein: CASSLDYNYGYTF.